This paragraph reports one T cell receptor (beta chain). This table comes from immunoSEQ multiplex PCR, and its TCRdb copy is limited to in-frame clones, with some not included. The data hold roughly 250,000 clones, with about 80% observed a single time. The entry originates in a study of blood T cell repertoires in COVID-19. The receptor was derived from a woman in her thirties or forties who had been exposed to COVID-19. Material for sequencing was PBMCs or T cells enriched from blood (not recorded which).

The CDR3 reads CASRTRQEKLFF. The CDR3 DNA sequence: TGTGCCAGCAGAACAAGACAAGAAAAACTGTTTTTT. The V gene is TRBV2, the J gene TRBJ1-4, with D unclear. Trimming took 6 bases from V and 8 from J, leaving 10 bases between them. Germline CDR1 reads SNHLY; CDR2 reads FYNNEI. CDR3 length: 12 residues.